The text below deals with one T cell receptor (beta chain). A second PCR of about 7 to 12 cycles used a sample-barcoded 5' primer and a J-beta primer mix. Via MiXCR, TCRdb re-called the 5' RACE reads, giving one row per CDR3 protein. The sample has around 500,000 distinct CDR3 sequences, 45% to 55% seen once; the top ten hold 20% to 25%. The CDR3 runs to 15 residues. V was cut by 6 bases and J by 10 bases, with 19 bases left in between. The data were taken from a study of blood T cells in healthy people across ages. The clonotype was recovered from a man at least 80 years old in good health. Sequenced: blood. This chain connects TRBV12-3 or TRBV12-4 to TRBJ1-6, with TRBD1 as a possible D gene (5 bases). The CDR3, as DNA: TGTGCCAGCAGCTATACAACAGGCATATTATCACCCCTCCACTTT. This translates into CASSYTTGILSPLHF.